The 11 T cell receptor beta chains below come from one sample, sequenced in a study of OX40 agonist ivuxolimab in advanced cancers. Libraries were prepared through the immunoSEQ multiplex PCR assay. TCRdb carries this immuneACCESS record with in-frame sequences only. Its versions omit some clonotypes, under half of them owing to an unresolved V gene in the studies checked, with the rest unexplained. The sample contains roughly 62,000 clones, roughly 90% of them found a single time. About 0.58% of the sample rests with the top ten. Here the sequenced sample was CD4+ or CD8+ T cells sorted from blood, taken in a trial of the OX40 agonist ivuxolimab. These receptors originate from an adult with an advanced solid tumor such as melanoma, head and neck, liver or kidney cancer.

This clone was seen more than once but under ten times. J is TRBJ1-3 and V is TRBV5-1; weak D call: TRBD1 (6 bases). Trimming removed 0 bases from V and 7 bases from J, with 14 bases in between. CDR3 length: 15 amino acids. Germline V gives CDR1 SGHRS, CDR2 YFSETQ. Here the CDR3 DNA reads TGCGCCAGCAGCTTGGTAGGGGCAGGGGAGAACACCATATATTTT. It is translated as CASSLVGAGENTIYF.

The rearrangement uses TRBV7-2 and TRBJ1-5; TRBD1 is a possible D gene (6 bases). CDR3 size: 11 residues. Trimming shortened V by 4 bases and J by 10 bases, and 8 bases separated the two germline ends. From germline, CDR1 is SGHTA and CDR2 FQGNSA. The CDR3 DNA sequence: TGTGCCAGCAGCTCACAGGGACCCCAGCATTTT. This gives the protein CASSSQGPQHF.

V and J are TRBV7-2 and TRBJ2-3; 10 bases fit TRBD2. V dropped 5 bases and J dropped 3; count of bases not matched to a gene: 11. Germline lookup yields CDR1 SGHTA and CDR2 FQGNSA. CDR3 length equals 17 residues. Written as DNA, the CDR3 is TGTGCCAGCAGCCCGAAATCAGCTAGCGGGAGTACAGATACGCAGTATTTT. Its translation: CASSPKSASGSTDTQYF.

This sequence joins TRBV6-5 and TRBJ1-1, with D possibly matching TRBD1 (6 bases). The CDR3 sequence is 12 residues long. The V end lost 8 bases, the J end lost 6 bases, and 13 bases lay between the germline ends. Germline CDR1 and CDR2: MNHEY and SVGAGI. Here the CDR3 reads CASGRRGAEAFF. As DNA, the CDR3 is TGTGCCAGCGGACGGAGGGGGGCTGAAGCTTTCTTT.

The CDR3 is CASSLGRVGNQPQHF. CDR3 DNA: TGTGCCAGCAGCTTAGGCAGGGTAGGGAATCAGCCCCAGCATTTT. V and J are TRBV11-1 and TRBJ1-5, with D possibly TRBD1 on 5 matching bases. The germline gives CDR1 SGHAT, CDR2 FQDESV (reference sequence). V was cut by 1 base and J by 4 bases, with 11 bases left in between. The CDR3 spans 15 residues.

The chain joins TRBV18 to TRBJ2-1; D uncertain. Germline V gives CDR1 KGHSH, CDR2 LQKENI. The germline V and J ends were trimmed by 6 bases and 6 bases, with 12 bases remaining between them. The CDR3 runs to 13 residues. In DNA form, the CDR3 reads TGTGCCAGCTCCCCCAGATCGTCCAATGAGCAGTTCTTC. Protein: CASSPRSSNEQFF. The full variable domain, rest sourced from reference TRBV18 and TRBJ2-1, is NAGVMQNPRHLVRRRGQEARLRCSPMKGHSHVYWYRQLPEEGLKFMVYLQKENIIDESGMPKERFSAEFPKEGPSILRIQQVVRGDSAAYFCASSPRSSNEQFFGPGTRLTVL.

This chain joins TRBV2 and TRBJ1-3; D is possibly TRBD1 (5 bases). The V end lost 4 bases, the J end lost 7 bases, and 14 bases lay between the germline ends. Germline loops: CDR1 SNHLY, CDR2 FYNNEI. The CDR3 is 14 amino acids. CDR3 coding DNA: TGTGCCAGCAGTGTCACGGACACCCTTAACACCATATATTTT. Amino acids: CASSVTDTLNTIYF.

This clone came up a few times. The rearrangement joins TRBV5-1 to TRBJ2-5; TRBD2 might be the D (6 bases). V lost 0 bases and J 5 bases, leaving 11 bases between the germline ends. The CDR3 is made up of 14 amino acids. CDR1 and CDR2 (germline): SGHRS, YFSETQ. In nucleotides, the CDR3 is TGCGCCAGCAGCTTGGTTGGCGGGGACGAGACCCAGTACTTC. Translated, it gives CASSLVGGDETQYF.

The chain combines TRBV2 with TRBJ1-6; 7 nucleotides agree with TRBD1. J gave up 7 bases and V 6 bases, and 9 bases lay outside the gene matches. Germline assignment: CDR1 SNHLY and CDR2 FYNNEI. The length of the CDR3 is 15 residues. CDR3 nucleotide sequence: TGTGCCAGCAGCGCCAGACAGGGTGGGAATTCACCCCTCCACTTT. It is translated as CASSARQGGNSPLHF.

V gene TRBV7-2 combines with J gene TRBJ1-2; 9 nucleotides agree with TRBD1. The CDR3 has 14 residues. Germline CDR1 and CDR2: SGHTA and FQGNSA. The V gene end was trimmed by 4 bases and the J gene end by 2 bases; junction bases not matched to a gene: 2. The CDR3 region has the DNA TGTGCCAGCAGCTCCGGGACAGGGAACTATGGCTACACCTTC. It specifies CASSSGTGNYGYTF.

The chain has TRBV30 and TRBJ2-7; D is ambiguous. Germline V gene sequence: CDR1 GTSNPN, CDR2 SVGIG (reference sequence). There are 12 residues in the CDR3. V gave up 0 bases and J gave up 7 bases, with 10 bases separating them. CDR3 sequence (DNA): TGTGCCTGGAGTGTACGCCGGAGTGAGCAGTACTTC. Translated: CAWSVRRSEQYF.